This T cell receptor beta chain was captured by sequencing in a study of shared clonotypes between healthy human individuals. TCRdb's table, derived via immunoSEQ multiplex PCR, lists solely in-frame clones and lacks some. The sample lists 1 million to 1.2 million clones; roughly 80% were seen once. Material for sequencing was memory CD4+ T cells from PBMCs. Subset given: CD45RA-negative fraction. The TCR was taken from a man aged 18 to 29 in good health. Some clones in this sample may be carry-over from other donors' samples.

CDR3 residues: CASSPRQFSYHYEQYF. Written as DNA, the CDR3 is TGTGCCAGCAGTCCGCGACAGTTTTCCTATCACTACGAGCAGTACTTC. The V call is TRBV27, the J call TRBJ2-7; D is perhaps TRBD1 (5 bases). V was shortened by 5 bases and J by 3 bases, with 20 bases between the two germline ends. This CDR3 region has 16 residues. CDR1 and CDR2 (germline): MNHEY, SMNVEV (reference sequence).